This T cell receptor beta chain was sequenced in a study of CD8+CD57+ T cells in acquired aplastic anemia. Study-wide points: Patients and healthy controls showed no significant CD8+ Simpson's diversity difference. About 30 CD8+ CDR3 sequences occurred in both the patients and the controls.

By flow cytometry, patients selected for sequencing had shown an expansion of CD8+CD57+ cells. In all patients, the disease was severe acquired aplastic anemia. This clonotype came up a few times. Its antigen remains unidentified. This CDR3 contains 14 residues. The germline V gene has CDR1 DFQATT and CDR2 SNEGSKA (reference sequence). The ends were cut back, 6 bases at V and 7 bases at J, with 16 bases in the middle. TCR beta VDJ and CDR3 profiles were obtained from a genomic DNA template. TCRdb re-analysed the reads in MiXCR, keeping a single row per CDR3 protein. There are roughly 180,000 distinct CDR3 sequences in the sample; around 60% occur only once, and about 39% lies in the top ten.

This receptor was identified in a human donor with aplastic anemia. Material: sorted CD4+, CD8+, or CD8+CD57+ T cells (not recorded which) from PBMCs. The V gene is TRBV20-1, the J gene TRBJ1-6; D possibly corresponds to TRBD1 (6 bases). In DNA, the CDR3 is TGCAGTGCCCCGACAGGAAGGATGAATTCACCCCTCCACTTT. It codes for CSAPTGRMNSPLHF.